This TCR beta chain was sequenced during a study of blood T cell repertoires in COVID-19. This CDR3 spans 18 amino acids. Assay: immunoSEQ multiplex PCR; the TCRdb copy retains only in-frame clones and omits some. This sample yields about 260,000 clones, of which approximately 86% are seen a single time; about 0.7% belongs to the top ten. The receptor comes from a human donor in a cohort sampled during active COVID-19. The specimen sequenced was peripheral blood. The chain couples TRBV21-1 to TRBJ2-5; the DNA was not used to check the table's D call, TRBD2. TRBV21-1 is termed a pseudogene. Here the CDR3 DNA reads TGTGCCAGCAGCTTAAAGGGGACTAGCGGGGGACCCCAAGAGACCCAGTACTTC. It codes for CASSLKGTSGGPQETQYF.